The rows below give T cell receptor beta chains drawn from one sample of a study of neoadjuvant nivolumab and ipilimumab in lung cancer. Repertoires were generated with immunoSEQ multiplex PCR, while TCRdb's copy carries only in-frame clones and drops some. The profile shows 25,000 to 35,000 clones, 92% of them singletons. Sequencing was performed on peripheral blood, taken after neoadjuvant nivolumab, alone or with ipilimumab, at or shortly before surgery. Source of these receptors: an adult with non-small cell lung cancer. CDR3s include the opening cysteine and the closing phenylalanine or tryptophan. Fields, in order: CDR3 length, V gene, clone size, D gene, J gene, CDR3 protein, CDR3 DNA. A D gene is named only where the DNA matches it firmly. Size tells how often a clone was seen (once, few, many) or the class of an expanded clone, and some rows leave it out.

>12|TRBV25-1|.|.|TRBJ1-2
CASSEGVKGYTF
TGTGCCAGCAGTGAGGGGGTAAAGGGCTACACCTTC
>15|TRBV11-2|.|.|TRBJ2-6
CASSLERGGANVLTF
TGTGCCAGCAGCTTAGAGAGGGGTGGGGCCAACGTCCTGACTTTC
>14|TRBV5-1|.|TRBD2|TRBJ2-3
CASSLPGGGDTQYF
TGCGCCAGCAGCTTGCCGGGAGGAGGAGATACGCAGTATTTT
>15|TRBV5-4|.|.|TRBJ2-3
CASSLDRAHTDTQYF
TGTGCCAGCAGCTTGGACAGAGCCCACACAGATACGCAGTATTTT
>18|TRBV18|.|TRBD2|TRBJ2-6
CASSIGTSGSSGANVLTF
TGTGCCAGCTCAATCGGGACTAGCGGATCCTCTGGGGCCAACGTCCTGACTTTC
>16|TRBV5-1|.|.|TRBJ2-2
CASSFGAAANTGELFF
TGCGCCAGCAGCTTTGGAGCAGCCGCGAACACCGGGGAGCTGTTTTTT
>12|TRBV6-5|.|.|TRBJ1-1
CASSTVNTEAFF
TGTGCCAGCAGTACAGTGAACACTGAAGCTTTCTTT
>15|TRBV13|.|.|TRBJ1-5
CASSLSPDGNQPQHF
TGTGCCAGCAGCTTAAGCCCGGATGGCAATCAGCCCCAGCATTTT
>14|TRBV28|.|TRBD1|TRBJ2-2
CASTTGQVTGELFF
TGTGCCAGCACCACCGGACAGGTCACCGGGGAGCTGTTTTTT
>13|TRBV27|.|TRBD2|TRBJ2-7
CASRTSGSYEQYF
TGTGCCAGCCGGACTAGCGGGAGTTACGAGCAGTACTTC
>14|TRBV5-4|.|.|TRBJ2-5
CASSPGGVRETQYF
TGTGCCAGCAGCCCCGGAGGGGTGAGAGAGACCCAGTACTTC
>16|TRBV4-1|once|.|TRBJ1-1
CASSQELWQLNTEAFF
TGCGCCAGCAGCCAAGAGCTGTGGCAGTTGAACACTGAAGCTTTCTTT
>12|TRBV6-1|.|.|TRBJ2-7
CSESPSSYEQYF
TGTTCGGAGTCTCCCTCTTCCTACGAGCAGTACTTC
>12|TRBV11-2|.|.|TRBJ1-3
CASSLGGNTIYF
TGTGCCAGCAGCTTAGGGGGAAACACCATATATTTT
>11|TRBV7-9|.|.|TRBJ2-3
CASSVQDTQYF
TGTGCCAGCAGCGTCCAAGATACGCAGTATTTT
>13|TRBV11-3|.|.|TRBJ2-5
CASSLGPGETQYF
TGTGCCAGCAGCTTAGGCCCGGGAGAGACCCAGTACTTC
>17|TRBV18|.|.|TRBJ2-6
CASSPQQGPAGANVLTF
TGTGCCAGCTCACCACAACAGGGACCAGCAGGGGCCAACGTCCTGACTTTC
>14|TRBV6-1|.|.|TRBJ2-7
CASSPRDLGYEQYF
TGTGCCAGCAGTCCCCGGGACTTAGGCTACGAGCAGTACTTC
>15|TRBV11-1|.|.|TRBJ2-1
CASSFTSRSDNEQFF
TGTGCCAGCAGCTTCACTAGCCGGAGCGACAATGAGCAGTTCTTC
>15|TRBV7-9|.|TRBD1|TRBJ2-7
CASSRPGQNLYEQYF
TGTGCCAGCAGCCGCCCGGGACAGAATCTCTACGAGCAGTACTTC
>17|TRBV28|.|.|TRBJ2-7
CASSLDGWGKDGYEQYF
TGTGCCAGCAGTTTAGACGGATGGGGTAAGGATGGCTACGAGCAGTACTTC
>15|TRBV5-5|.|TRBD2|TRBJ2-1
CASSLVSGRAGEQFF
TGTGCCAGCAGCTTGGTTAGCGGGAGGGCCGGTGAGCAGTTCTTC
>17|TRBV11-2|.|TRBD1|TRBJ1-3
CASSSRDRGLGGNTIYF
TGTGCCAGCAGCTCCCGGGACAGGGGGCTCGGTGGAAACACCATATATTTT
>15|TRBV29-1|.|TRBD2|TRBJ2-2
CSVAGTSGSIGELFF
TGCAGCGTTGCCGGGACTAGCGGGAGTATCGGGGAGCTGTTTTTT
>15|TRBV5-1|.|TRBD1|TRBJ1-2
CASRKGGVNSYGYTF
TGCGCCAGCAGGAAAGGGGGCGTTAATAGCTATGGCTACACCTTC
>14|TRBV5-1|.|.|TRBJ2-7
CASSRDASSYEQYF
TGCGCCAGCAGCAGGGATGCCAGCTCCTACGAGCAGTACTTC
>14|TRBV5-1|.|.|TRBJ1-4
CASSLRQSNEKLFF
TGCGCCAGCAGCTTGAGACAGAGTAATGAAAAACTGTTTTTT
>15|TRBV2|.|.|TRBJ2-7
CASSRGTQRIIILYF
TGTGCCAGCAGTAGGGGAACACAGCGGATTATTATCTTGTACTTC
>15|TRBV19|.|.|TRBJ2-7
CASRLVRILGYEQYF
TGTGCCAGTAGGCTCGTACGAATTCTAGGCTACGAGCAGTACTTC
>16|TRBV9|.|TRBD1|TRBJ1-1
CASSVRTGADGTEAFF
TGTGCCAGCAGCGTAAGGACAGGGGCAGACGGTACTGAAGCTTTCTTT
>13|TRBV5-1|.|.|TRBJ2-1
CASSLPDPKWQFF
TGCGCCAGCAGCCTCCCGGACCCGAAGTGGCAGTTCTTC
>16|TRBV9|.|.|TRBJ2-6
CASSVRESSGANVLTF
TGTGCCAGCAGCGTTAGGGAAAGCTCTGGGGCCAACGTCCTGACTTTC
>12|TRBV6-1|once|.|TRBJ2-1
CASSELLNPSVF
TGTGCCAGCAGTGAGTTACTAAATCCCTCAGTCTTC
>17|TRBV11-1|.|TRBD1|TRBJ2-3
CASSRTGTGGSTDTQYF
TGTGCCAGCAGCCGGACAGGGACCGGAGGAAGCACAGATACGCAGTATTTT
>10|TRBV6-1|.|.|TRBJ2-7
CASNSYEQYF
TGTGCCAGCAATAGTTACGAGCAGTACTTC
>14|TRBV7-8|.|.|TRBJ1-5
CASSPSGSNQPQHF
TGTGCCAGCAGCCCGTCGGGGAGCAATCAGCCCCAGCATTTT
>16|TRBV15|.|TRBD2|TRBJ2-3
CATRLGLTSASDTQYF
TGTGCCACCAGGTTGGGGCTGACTAGCGCCTCAGATACGCAGTATTTT
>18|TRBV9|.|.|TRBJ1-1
CASSVAPKRVGVNTEAFF
TGTGCCAGCAGCGTAGCTCCTAAGCGAGTTGGGGTGAACACTGAAGCTTTCTTT
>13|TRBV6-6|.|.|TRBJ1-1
CASSIGGNTEAFF
TGTGCCAGCAGCATAGGAGGGAACACTGAAGCTTTCTTT
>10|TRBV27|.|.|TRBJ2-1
CARGTGGQFF
TGTGCCAGGGGGACGGGTGGGCAGTTCTTC
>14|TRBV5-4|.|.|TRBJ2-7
CAIWDAESSYEQYF
TGTGCCATCTGGGACGCTGAAAGCTCCTACGAGCAGTACTTC
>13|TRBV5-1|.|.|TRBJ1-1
CASSPDRPTEAFF
TGCGCCAGCAGCCCCGACAGGCCTACTGAAGCTTTCTTT
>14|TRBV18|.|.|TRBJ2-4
CASSPNLDENIQYF
TGTGCCAGCTCACCAAACCTAGATGAAAACATTCAGTACTTC
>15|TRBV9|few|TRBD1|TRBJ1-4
CASSSAGTAVEKLFF
TGTGCCAGCAGCTCCGCCGGGACAGCAGTAGAAAAACTGTTTTTT
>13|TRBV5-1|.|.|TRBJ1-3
CASRTGSGNTIYF
TGCGCCAGCAGGACAGGCTCTGGAAACACCATATATTTT
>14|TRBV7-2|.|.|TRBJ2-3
CASSLDAGADTQYF
TGTGCCAGCAGCCTCGACGCAGGGGCAGATACGCAGTATTTT
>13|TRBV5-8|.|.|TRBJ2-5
CASSLNVQETQYF
TGTGCCAGCAGCTTGAATGTGCAAGAGACCCAGTACTTC
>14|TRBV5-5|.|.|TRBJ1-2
CASSSDTANYGYTF
TGTGCCAGCAGCTCGGACACGGCTAACTATGGCTACACCTTC
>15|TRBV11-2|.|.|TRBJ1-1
CASSLEWGPTLEAFF
TGTGCCAGCAGCTTAGAGTGGGGCCCCACCCTCGAAGCTTTCTTT
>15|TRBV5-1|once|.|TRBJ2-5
CASSLDPNRGETQYF
TGCGCCAGCAGCTTGGACCCCAACCGGGGGGAGACCCAGTACTTC
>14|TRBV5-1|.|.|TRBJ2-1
CASSLDGQFNEQFF
TGCGCCAGCAGCTTGGATGGACAGTTCAATGAGCAGTTCTTC
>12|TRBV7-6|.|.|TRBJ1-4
CASSLSGEKLFF
TGTGCCAGCAGCTTATCGGGGGAAAAACTGTTTTTT
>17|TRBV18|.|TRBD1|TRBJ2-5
CASSPNRGQGSQETQYF
TGTGCCAGCTCACCAAACCGAGGACAGGGTTCCCAAGAGACCCAGTACTTC
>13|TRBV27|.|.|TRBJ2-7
CASSSTGNGQQYF
TGTGCCAGCAGCTCCACAGGGAATGGGCAACAGTACTTC
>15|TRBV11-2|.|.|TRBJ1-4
CASSLVGGLGEKLFF
TGTGCCAGCAGCTTAGTTGGCGGTTTGGGTGAAAAACTGTTTTTT
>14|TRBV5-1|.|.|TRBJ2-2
CASSLVGVTGELFF
TGCGCCAGCAGCTTGGTGGGAGTTACCGGGGAGCTGTTTTTT
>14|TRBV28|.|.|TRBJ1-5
CASSSGAKRQPQHF
TGTGCCAGCAGTTCGGGGGCAAAACGTCAGCCCCAGCATTTT